A selection of T cell receptor beta chains follows, all from one sample in a study of blood T cell repertoires in COVID-19. Method: immunoSEQ multiplex PCR; TCRdb's copy keeps in-frame clones and lacks some. The sample holds approximately 85,000 clones, 85% to 90% seen once. Sequencing was done on a sample of peripheral blood. These receptors were collected from an elderly woman in a cohort sampled during active or convalescent COVID-19. The CDR3 runs from the conserved cysteine through the conserved F or W. D genes are given only for firm matches. For some rows the clone size is stated as once, few or many, or as a class when expanded; others skip it.

j_call cdr3_length clone_size v_call d_call cdr3_nt cdr3_aa
TRBJ2-7 19 once TRBV5-1 - TGCGCCAGCAGCTCAACAATCGGCAGGGAGGTAGCAGCACCCTACGAGCAGTACTTC CASSSTIGREVAAPYEQYF
TRBJ2-7 15 - TRBV7-2 TRBD2 TGTGCCAGCAGCTTTCGACTAGCGGCCTCCTACGAGCAGTACTTC CASSFRLAASYEQYF
TRBJ2-3 14 - TRBV18 - TGTGCCAGCTCACCACCGGGCAGGGCAGATACGCAGTATTTT CASSPPGRADTQYF
TRBJ1-1 14 - TRBV6-6 TRBD1 TGTGCCAGCAGGGAGGGACAGTTGAACACTGAAGCTTTCTTT CASREGQLNTEAFF
TRBJ1-2 14 - TRBV28 - TGTGCCAGCAGTTTAACCCGGGGGGGATATGGCTACACCTTC CASSLTRGGYGYTF
TRBJ2-1 16 - TRBV11-1 - TGTGCCAGCAGCTTACAGGGGTCGCGCTCCTACAATGAGCAGTTCTTC CASSLQGSRSYNEQFF
TRBJ2-1 16 - TRBV30 - TGTGCCTGGAGGGCCCTCGGGGGAGGGGGGAGTGATGAGCAGTTCTTC CAWRALGGGGSDEQFF
TRBJ1-6 15 - TRBV7-8 - TGTGCCAGCAGCTTAGATGGGGGGAAGAGTTCACCCCTCCACTTT CASSLDGGKSSPLHF
TRBJ2-3 17 - TRBV19 - TGTGTCTTTATCGGGCAGCGCCCGAGGGGGCGGGAAGATACGCAGTATTTT CVFIGQRPRGREDTQYF
TRBJ1-2 14 - TRBV5-1 TRBD1 TGCGCCAGCAACTGGGACAGGCTGATTGGTGGCTACACCTTC CASNWDRLIGGYTF
TRBJ2-5 18 - TRBV11-3 TRBD1 TGTGCCAGCAGCCACGAGGGGACAGGGGTTAGTCTCCAAGAGACCCAGTACTTC CASSHEGTGVSLQETQYF
TRBJ1-3 15 - TRBV9 - TGTGCCAGCAGCGCAGGGCAGCTCCGGGGAAACACCATATATTTT CASSAGQLRGNTIYF
TRBJ1-1 13 - TRBV12-3/TRBV12-4 - TGTGCCAGCAGTTTCGAGGGCGGGCGCCGGCCCCATTTT CASSFEGGRRPHF